The entry below gives a single TCR beta chain sequence along with its context. Its specificity is unknown. Germline CDR1 is SGDLS and CDR2 is YYNGEE. The V gene end was trimmed by 0 bases and the J gene end by 2 bases; junction bases not matched to a gene: 13. This CDR3 has 19 residues. The PCR ran on 60 Vbeta and 13 Jbeta primers. TCRdb keeps only in-frame clones here, not all; method: immunoSEQ multiplex PCR. Of some 99,000 clones in the sample, approximately 70% were seen once. This sample is drawn from a study of cytomegalovirus exposure and HLA in healthy donors. In the study overall: A data release that came early held around 85 million unique TCRs from HLA-typed donors. Study conclusions and caveats: It was likely that a cluster of highly shared sequence variants was a sequencing artifact.

The chain joins TRBV9 to TRBJ2-2; 7 positions agree with TRBD2. The clonotype was recovered from a man aged 40-50 years in good health and CMV-seronegative. The sequenced sample consisted of PBMCs. CDR3 DNA: TGTGCCAGCAGCGTAGCCAGCGGGGAGACCATAATTAACACCGGGGAGCTGTTTTTT. Its translation is CASSVASGETIINTGELFF.